This T cell receptor beta chain was sequenced in a study of OX40 agonist ivuxolimab in advanced cancers. As for the study in general: Earlier treatment with anti-PD-1, anti-PD-L1 or anti-CTLA-4 was permitted, and roughly 40% had received some. Patients achieving partial responses numbered three: one hepatocellular carcinoma case and two cutaneous melanoma cases.

The repertoire was sequenced with immunoSEQ multiplex PCR; TCRdb's copy has only in-frame clones and lacks some. The sample lists over 50,000 clones; roughly 90% were seen once. This CDR3 comprises 14 residues. Germline V gene sequence: CDR1 SNHLY, CDR2 FYNNEI. V was trimmed by 2 bases and J by 7 bases, leaving 11 bases between them. Autoimmune disease history or systemic immunosuppression meant exclusion. This sequence joins TRBV2 and TRBJ1-4, with no clear D. This specimen consisted of CD4+ or CD8+ T cells sorted from blood, obtained in a trial of the OX40 agonist ivuxolimab. The sequence came from an adult with an advanced solid tumor such as melanoma, head and neck, liver or kidney cancer. CDR3 amino acids: CASSESRFFEKLFF. Here the CDR3 DNA reads TGTGCCAGCAGTGAATCGAGATTCTTTGAAAAACTGTTTTTT.